This is a list of T cell receptor beta chains from one sample in a study of control samples from healthy donors and cancer patients. Here immunoSEQ multiplex PCR was the method, and the copy in TCRdb shows in-frame clones only, minus some. The table shows about 61,000 clones, with around 89% occurring only once. Sequenced: PBMCs. The origin of the receptors is a man in his sixties with colorectal cancer. The CDR3 runs from the conserved cysteine through the conserved F or W. D genes are given only for firm matches. The size field is filled for only some rows; it gives once, few, many or a size class.

clone size,V gene,J gene,D gene,CDR3 protein,CDR3 DNA
-,TRBV7-8,TRBJ1-1,TRBD1,CASSLGVRDRYTEAFF,TGTGCCAGCAGCTTAGGGGTGAGGGACAGATACACTGAAGCTTTCTTT
-,TRBV19,TRBJ2-3,TRBD2,CASSGLAGGQDTQYF,TGTGCCAGCTCGGGACTAGCGGGGGGGCAGGATACGCAGTATTTT
-,TRBV10-1,TRBJ1-1,-,CASSESTRDTEAFF,TGCGCCAGCAGTGAGTCGACCCGAGACACTGAAGCTTTCTTT
once,TRBV4-2,TRBJ1-2,-,CASSQRRDPSYGYTF,TGTGCCAGCAGCCAGCGGAGGGACCCCAGCTATGGCTACACCTTC
-,TRBV18,TRBJ2-1,TRBD1,CASSPGSGQGALVNEQFF,TGTGCCAGCTCACCGGGCTCGGGACAGGGGGCACTTGTCAATGAGCAGTTCTTC
-,TRBV2,TRBJ2-2,TRBD2,CASSYGTSGGPTGELFF,TGTGCCAGCAGCTACGGGACTAGCGGGGGACCTACCGGGGAGCTGTTTTTT
-,TRBV4-3,TRBJ2-1,-,CASSQDGGWAVLNEQFF,TGCGCCAGCAGCCAAGATGGGGGATGGGCGGTCCTGAATGAGCAGTTCTTC
-,TRBV9,TRBJ2-7,TRBD1,CASSSTGTGQGEQYF,TGTGCCAGCAGCTCTACCGGGACAGGGCAAGGCGAGCAGTACTTC
-,TRBV14,TRBJ1-4,TRBD1,CASSHRPGQQNEKLFF,TGTGCCAGCAGCCACCGCCCGGGACAGCAAAATGAAAAACTGTTTTTT
-,TRBV4-1,TRBJ1-2,-,CASSQEGSYYGYTF,TGCGCCAGCAGCCAAGAAGGCAGCTACTATGGCTACACCTTC
-,TRBV6-1,TRBJ1-5,-,CASSEVSVPRGQHF,TGTGCCAGCAGTGAAGTGTCAGTTCCTAGGGGCCAGCATTTT
-,TRBV4-2,TRBJ1-4,-,CASSRTDSRTTNEKLFF,TGTGCCAGCAGCCGGACGGACTCGAGGACAACTAATGAAAAACTGTTTTTT
-,TRBV11-2,TRBJ2-3,-,CASSFWGHPGQDTQYF,TGTGCCAGCAGCTTTTGGGGGCATCCTGGGCAAGATACGCAGTATTTT
-,TRBV9,TRBJ2-3,TRBD2,CASSVGRGANTDTQYF,TGTGCCAGCAGCGTAGGGCGGGGGGCAAACACAGATACGCAGTATTTT
-,TRBV30,TRBJ1-5,-,CAWRDRQGPQHF,TGTGCCTGGAGGGACCGTCAGGGGCCCCAGCATTTT
once,TRBV12-3/TRBV12-4,TRBJ2-2,-,CASSLAGGGELFF,TGTGCCAGCAGTTTAGCTGGGGGCGGGGAGCTGTTTTTT
-,TRBV2,TRBJ2-7,-,CASSEERYEQYF,TGTGCCAGCAGTGAAGAGCGATACGAGCAGTACTTC
once,TRBV30,TRBJ1-1,-,CAWSYMNTEAFF,TGTGCCTGGAGCTATATGAACACTGAAGCTTTCTTT
once,TRBV2,TRBJ2-1,-,CASSEGGNEQFF,TGTGCCAGCAGTGAGGGGGGAAATGAGCAGTTCTTC
-,TRBV5-4,TRBJ2-5,-,CASSPGGAYELYF,TGTGCCAGCAGCCCCGGTGGTGCTTATGAGCTTTACTTC
-,TRBV6-6,TRBJ1-5,TRBD1,CASSHDRDQPQHF,TGTGCCAGCAGTCACGACAGGGACCAGCCCCAGCATTTT
-,TRBV3-1/TRBV3-2,TRBJ1-6,TRBD1,CASSQTPTGVSPLHF,TGTGCCAGCAGCCAAACCCCGACAGGGGTTTCACCCCTCCACTTT
-,TRBV9,TRBJ1-2,-,CASSRGTENYGYTF,TGTGCCAGCAGCAGAGGGACGGAGAACTATGGCTACACCTTC
-,TRBV3-1/TRBV3-2,TRBJ1-5,-,CASSPRANNQPQHF,TGTGCCAGCAGCCCCCGAGCGAACAATCAGCCCCAGCATTTT
-,TRBV7-9,TRBJ2-1,-,CASSSLLGAYNEQFF,TGTGCCAGCAGCTCCCTGCTCGGGGCCTACAATGAGCAGTTCTTC
once,TRBV11-2,TRBJ2-3,TRBD2,CASSFSGADTDTQYF,TGTGCCAGCAGCTTCAGCGGGGCAGACACAGATACGCAGTATTTT
-,TRBV6-6,TRBJ2-1,-,CASSYRAPPDNEQFF,TGTGCCAGCAGTTACAGGGCCCCACCGGACAATGAGCAGTTCTTC
-,TRBV2,TRBJ2-5,TRBD2,CATRLARTQYF,TGTGCCACCAGACTAGCAAGGACCCAGTACTTC
-,TRBV5-4,TRBJ1-5,-,CASSQDSNQPQHF,TGTGCCAGCAGCCAGGACAGTAATCAGCCCCAGCATTTT
-,TRBV5-8,TRBJ2-5,-,CASSPRGETQYF,TGTGCCAGCAGCCCCCGAGGAGAGACCCAGTACTTC
-,TRBV3-1/TRBV3-2,TRBJ1-6,-,CASSHQPGLINSPLHF,TGTGCCAGCAGCCATCAGCCCGGTTTGATTAATTCACCCCTCCACTTT
-,TRBV19,TRBJ1-6,TRBD1,CASRMTGSNSPLHF,TGTGCCAGTAGGATGACAGGGTCCAATTCACCCCTCCACTTT
medium-sized,TRBV7-3,TRBJ2-7,-,CASSLTGGLSPYEQYF,TGTGCCAGCAGCTTAACGGGGGGCCTTTCCCCCTACGAGCAGTACTTC
-,TRBV5-5,TRBJ2-7,-,CASSLEVPPYEQYF,TGTGCCAGCAGCTTGGAGGTGCCGCCCTACGAGCAGTACTTC
-,TRBV28,TRBJ2-1,-,CASSIFDSFGEQFF,TGTGCCAGCAGTATTTTTGACTCCTTCGGCGAGCAGTTCTTC
-,TRBV5-6,TRBJ2-5,-,CASSLTGVGQETQYF,TGTGCCAGCAGCTTAACCGGGGTCGGTCAAGAGACCCAGTACTTC
-,TRBV5-4,TRBJ2-3,TRBD2,CASSPLDSGGTDTQYF,TGTGCCAGCAGCCCTTTGGATAGCGGGGGCACAGATACGCAGTATTTT
-,TRBV19,TRBJ2-2,-,CASSPDPRGGGELFF,TGTGCCAGTAGTCCGGACCCCAGGGGGGGCGGGGAGCTGTTTTTT
-,TRBV27,TRBJ1-5,-,CASRPTAYSNQPQHF,TGTGCCAGCAGACCCACAGCATATAGCAATCAGCCCCAGCATTTT
-,TRBV4-1,TRBJ1-1,-,CASSHPRSNTEAFF,TGCGCCAGCAGCCATCCCCGGTCGAACACTGAAGCTTTCTTT
-,TRBV6-5,TRBJ1-2,-,CASSNAGSNYGYTF,TGTGCCAGCAGCAACGCCGGATCTAACTATGGCTACACCTTC
-,TRBV13,TRBJ1-1,-,CASSSNRAGDTEAFF,TGTGCCAGCAGTTCCAATAGGGCAGGCGACACTGAAGCTTTCTTT
-,TRBV12-5,TRBJ1-2,-,CASGLVLRSVFYGYTF,TGTGCTAGTGGTTTGGTACTTAGGAGCGTTTTCTATGGCTACACCTTC